Below are 13 T cell receptor beta chains sequenced from a single sample in a study of OX40 agonist ivuxolimab in advanced cancers. Assay used: immunoSEQ multiplex PCR; TCRdb lists only in-frame clones, some missing. This sample has about 64,000 clones; roughly 80% occur once, and the top ten carry 4.5% to 5%. The source was CD4+ or CD8+ T cells sorted from blood, collected in a trial of the OX40 agonist ivuxolimab. These receptor sequences come from an adult with an advanced solid tumor such as melanoma, head and neck, liver or kidney cancer.

The V call is TRBV4-2, the J call TRBJ2-7; D uncertain. The germline V and J ends were trimmed by 1 base and 6 bases, with 10 bases remaining between them. Germline CDR1 is LGHNA and CDR2 is YNFKEQ. The CDR3 covers 13 residues. The CDR3 loop is CASSQGESAEQYF. In DNA form, the CDR3 reads TGTGCCAGCAGCCAAGGGGAATCGGCCGAGCAGTACTTC.

The chain employs TRBV7-9 and TRBJ2-3, with TRBD2 matching over 9 bases. Germline values: CDR1 SEHNR, CDR2 FQNEAQ (reference sequence). CDR3 size: 16 residues. Trimming took 1 base from V and 1 from J; bases not matched to a gene: 3. This CDR3 is CASSLGVAGGTDTQYF. The CDR3 coding sequence is TGTGCCAGCAGCTTAGGGGTAGCGGGAGGCACAGATACGCAGTATTTT.

CDR3 protein: CASSSQGRTDTQYF. CDR3 nucleotide sequence: TGTGCCAGCAGTTCCCAGGGTAGGACAGATACGCAGTATTTT. The chain uses TRBV2 and TRBJ2-3; D might be TRBD1 (5 bases). The V gene lost 5 bases and the J gene lost 3 bases, with 12 bases spanning the gap. Per the germline V gene, CDR1 is SNHLY and CDR2 is FYNNEI. The CDR3 extends over 14 amino acids.

V is TRBV9 and J is TRBJ1-2, with 9 positions matching TRBD1. Germline V lookup: CDR1 SGDLS, CDR2 YYNGEE. V shed 1 base and J 6 bases; nucleotides not matched to a gene: 7. The CDR3 is 15 residues long. In DNA, the CDR3 is TGTGCCAGCAGCGTATCACAGGGGGCCCGGGATGGCTACACCTTC. This gives the protein CASSVSQGARDGYTF.

There are a few counts of this clone. The chain is built from TRBV18 and TRBJ1-5; tentatively, D is TRBD1 (6 bases). This CDR3 is 14 amino acids long. Germline CDR1 is KGHSH and CDR2 is LQKENI. Trimming removed 3 bases at V and 6 bases at J, with 12 bases between. The CDR3 is CASSPGQSGQPQHF. The CDR3 DNA follows: TGTGCCAGCTCACCCGGACAGTCCGGTCAGCCCCAGCATTTT.

This clone was seen at least ten times. Other nucleotide sequences from this sample produce the same CDR3. CDR3 sequence reads: CASSDSTSGGADTQYF. CDR3 coding DNA: TGTGCCAGCAGTGACTCGACTAGCGGGGGGGCAGATACGCAGTATTTT. The chain employs TRBV6-4 and TRBJ2-3; 14 bases match TRBD2. Germline CDR1 reads MRHNA; CDR2 reads SNTAGT. The junction had 0 bases not matched to a gene; V was cut back by 0 bases and J by 4 bases. There are 16 residues in the CDR3.

The chain is built from TRBV9 and TRBJ2-3; unclear D gene. CDR3 size: 13 residues. Germline CDR1 and CDR2: SGDLS and YYNGEE. Trimming pared 2 bases from V and 3 bases from J, leaving 7 bases between. The CDR3 protein is CASSVVRTDTQYF. The DNA of the CDR3 is TGTGCCAGCAGCGTTGTCAGGACAGATACGCAGTATTTT.

V and J are TRBV4-2 and TRBJ2-2; 10 nucleotides match TRBD2. Per germline, CDR1 LGHNA and CDR2 YNFKEQ. The CDR3 loop spans 20 amino acids. The V gene end was trimmed by 0 bases and the J gene end by 0 bases; junction bases not matched to a gene: 10. The CDR3 reads CASSQDGLAGEGPNTGELFF. CDR3 nucleotide sequence: TGTGCCAGCAGCCAAGATGGGCTAGCGGGAGAGGGCCCGAACACCGGGGAGCTGTTTTTT.

This clone has more than one count but fewer than ten. This chain links TRBV5-6 with TRBJ1-5; D call uncertain. Germline V gene data show CDR1 as SGHDT and CDR2 as YYEEEE. This CDR3 region has 15 residues. Trimming cost V 6 bases and J 3 bases, with 16 bases left between them. CDR3 in amino acids: CASIIIMRANQPQHF. CDR3 nucleotides: TGTGCCAGCATCATAATTATGAGGGCCAATCAGCCCCAGCATTTT.

The gene calls are TRBV28 and TRBJ1-2; tentative D call: TRBD1 (6 bases). Trimming shortened V by 8 bases and J by 4 bases, and 17 bases separated the two germline ends. Per the germline V gene, CDR1 is MDHEN and CDR2 is SYDVKM. The CDR3 length is 14 residues. The CDR3 loop reads CASVQGTWGYGYTF. DNA for the CDR3: TGTGCCAGCGTACAGGGTACTTGGGGCTATGGCTACACCTTC.

V usage is TRBV2 and J usage is TRBJ1-6, with D unresolved. With 5 bases removed from V and 4 bases from J, the gap between germline ends came to 6 bases. Per germline, CDR1 SNHLY and CDR2 FYNNEI. The CDR3 consists of 13 residues. CDR3 in amino acids: CASSLDYNSPLHF. CDR3 nucleotide sequence: TGTGCCAGCAGTCTAGATTATAATTCACCCCTCCACTTT. The entire variable domain, with the rest obtained from reference TRBV2 and TRBJ1-6, is as follows: EPEVTQTPSHQVTQMGQEVILRCVPISNHLYFYWYRQILGQKVEFLVSFYNNEISEKSEIFDDQFSVERPDGSNFTLKIRSTKLEDSAMYFCASSLDYNSPLHFGNGTRLTVT.

The rearrangement joins TRBV7-6 to TRBJ2-7, with a tentative D call TRBD1 (5 bases). This CDR3 comprises 17 residues. Per the germline V gene, CDR1 is SGHVS and CDR2 is FNYEAQ. Trimming removed 1 base at V and 0 bases at J, with 16 bases between. The CDR3 sequence: CASSLGVGARSSYEQYF. CDR3 nucleotides: TGTGCCAGCAGCTTAGGCGTTGGGGCCAGAAGCTCCTACGAGCAGTACTTC.

The chain links TRBV29-1 to TRBJ1-1; D uncertain. This CDR3 spans 10 amino acids. Germline assignment: CDR1 SQVTM and CDR2 ANQGSEA. With 4 bases removed from V and 3 bases from J, the gap between germline ends came to 3 bases. The CDR3 sequence: CSVAYTEAFF. The DNA for the CDR3 is TGCAGCGTTGCTTACACTGAAGCTTTCTTT.